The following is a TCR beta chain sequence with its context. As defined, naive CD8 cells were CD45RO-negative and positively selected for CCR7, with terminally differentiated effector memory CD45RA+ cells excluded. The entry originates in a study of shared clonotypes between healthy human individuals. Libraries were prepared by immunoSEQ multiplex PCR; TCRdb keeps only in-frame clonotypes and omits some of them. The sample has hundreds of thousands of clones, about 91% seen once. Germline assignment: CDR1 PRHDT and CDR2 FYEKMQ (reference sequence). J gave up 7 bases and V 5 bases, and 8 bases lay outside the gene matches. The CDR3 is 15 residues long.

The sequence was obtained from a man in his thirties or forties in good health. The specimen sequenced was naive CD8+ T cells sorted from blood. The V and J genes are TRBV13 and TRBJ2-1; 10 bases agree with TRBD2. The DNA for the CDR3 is TGTGCCAGCAGCCCAACGGTGACTAGCGGGAATGAGCAGTTCTTC. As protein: CASSPTVTSGNEQFF.